This section outlines one T cell receptor (beta chain) sequence together with its context. Within the sample, other DNA sequences also encode this same CDR3. This sample was taken from a study of blood T cell repertoires in COVID-19. Whole-study context: The analysed material was cDNA or gDNA that came from T cells, B-cell-depleted T cells, or PBMCs.

Sequencing was performed with immunoSEQ multiplex PCR; in TCRdb, only in-frame clones are kept and a portion is missing. The sample lists more than 250,000 clones, 88% seen once, with about 1.5% in the top ten. The V and J ends lost 1 base and 4 bases respectively, with 4 bases between them. CDR3 length: 12 amino acids. CDR1 MDHEN and CDR2 SYDVKM come from the germline V gene. V usage is TRBV28 and J usage is TRBJ1-2, with unresolved D. The sample consisted of peripheral blood. This sequence originates from a woman aged 30 to 39 with COVID-19, enrolled during active disease. The CDR3 spells CASSLLAYGYTF. CDR3 DNA sequence: TGTGCCAGCAGTTTATTAGCCTATGGCTACACCTTC.